This TCR beta chain was recovered during a study of blood T cell repertoires in COVID-19. The germline gives CDR1 LGHNT, CDR2 FRNRAP. V was clipped by 7 bases and J by 6 bases; unmatched bases: 5. This CDR3 is 13 amino acids long. The repertoire was sequenced with immunoSEQ multiplex PCR; TCRdb's copy has only in-frame clones and lacks some. In the table there are around 250,000 clones, about 83% of which are singletons. Sequencing input: peripheral blood. This TCR came from a woman in her 40s who had recovered from COVID-19. The chain combines TRBV12-5 with TRBJ2-4; 8 positions match TRBD1. This CDR3 reads CASATGTGNIQYF. Here the CDR3 DNA reads TGTGCTAGTGCCACGGGGACAGGAAACATTCAGTACTTC.